This T cell receptor beta chain was found in a study of T cell repertoires in cytomegalovirus infection. As to this clonotype: Its antigen is unidentified.

Germline V gene data show CDR1 as ENHRY and CDR2 as SYGVKD. Trimming removed 6 bases at V and 7 bases at J, with 19 bases between. This CDR3 has 15 amino acids. TCRdb redid the calling of the reads with MiXCR, one entry per CDR3 protein. The repertoire holds hundreds of thousands of distinct CDR3 sequences, with 31% as singletons. Sequencing used cultured CD8+ T cells from PBMCs, obtained from culture after CMV antigen stimulation. The source is a human donor in good health (CMV status not recorded). Some clones in this sample may be carry-over from other donors' samples. The V and J genes are TRBV10-3 and TRBJ2-4; D assignment may be TRBD1 or TRBD2 (5 bases each). In DNA form, the CDR3 reads TGTGCCATCAGGGGGGACGGTCTATCGGCGAACATTCAGTACTTC. Its translation is CAIRGDGLSANIQYF.